This passage covers 24 T cell receptor beta chains from one sample sequenced in a study of blood T cell repertoires in COVID-19. Sequenced by immunoSEQ multiplex PCR; TCRdb stores in-frame clones only, minus some. The sample holds 35,000 to 55,000 clones; 69% are singletons and the top ten take 5.5% to 6.5%. The sequenced material came from peripheral blood. The receptors were sampled from an elderly man with acute or convalescent COVID-19.

V is TRBV5-1 and J is TRBJ2-3; 9 bases are a match to TRBD1. CDR1 and CDR2 from the germline V gene are SGHRS and YFSETQ. The CDR3 runs 15 residues. The V and J ends lost 2 bases and 2 bases, in that order; junction bases with no gene match: 3. The CDR3 DNA reads TGCGCCAGCAGCTTAGGACAGGGGTACACAGATACGCAGTATTTT. This gives the protein CASSLGQGYTDTQYF.

V is TRBV6-5 and J is TRBJ2-7, with a weak D call TRBD2 (5 bases). Germline V gene data show CDR1 as MNHEY and CDR2 as SVGAGI. The V gene lost 5 bases and the J gene lost 0 bases, with 11 bases spanning the gap. The CDR3 has 14 amino acids. The CDR3: CASSQMSGSYEQYF. In nucleotides, the CDR3 is TGTGCCAGCAGTCAGATGAGCGGCTCCTACGAGCAGTACTTC.

This clone has only a few counts. The chain employs TRBV25-1 and TRBJ1-3, with 10 bases identical to TRBD1. The CDR3 has 18 amino acids. Germline V gene data show CDR1 as MGHDK and CDR2 as SYGVNS. With 3 bases clipped from V and 0 bases from J, the junction kept 8 bases outside the gene matches. The CDR3 DNA sequence: TGTGCCAGCAGTGATCCGGGACAGGGGAAGTCCTCTGGAAACACCATATATTTT. This gives the protein CASSDPGQGKSSGNTIYF.

The chain joins TRBV6-5 to TRBJ1-2; possible D gene TRBD1, 6 bases. There are 14 residues in the CDR3. Germline V gives CDR1 MNHEY, CDR2 SVGAGI. Trimming pared 7 bases from V and 4 bases from J, leaving 16 bases between. For the CDR3, the DNA is TGTGCCAGCACCGACAGGCCAGGGAGCTATGGCTACACCTTC. This codes for CASTDRPGSYGYTF.

The V and J genes are TRBV7-2 and TRBJ1-4; maybe TRBD1 (5 bases). Trimming removed 1 base at V and 7 bases at J, with 22 bases between. This CDR3 has 18 amino acids. Germline values: CDR1 SGHTA, CDR2 FQGNSA. The CDR3 sequence: CASSLGAGPGYVGEKLFF. CDR3 nucleotides: TGTGCCAGCAGCTTAGGGGCGGGACCAGGATATGTTGGTGAAAAACTGTTTTTT. The full variable domain, with the rest looked up from reference TRBV7-2 and TRBJ1-4, is GAGVSQSPSNKVTEKGKDVELRCDPISGHTALYWYRQSLGQGLEFLIYFQGNSAPDKSGLPSDRFSAERTGGSVSTLTIQRTQQEDSAVYLCASSLGAGPGYVGEKLFFGSGTQLSVL.

The chain has TRBV10-3 and TRBJ1-3, with D possibly being TRBD1 (6 bases). Germline V lookup: CDR1 ENHRY, CDR2 SYGVKD. This CDR3 comprises 14 residues. V lost 6 bases and J 0 bases, leaving 9 bases between the germline ends. CDR3 coding DNA: TGTGCCATCAGGGACAGTTCCTCTGGAAACACCATATATTTT. Translated, it gives CAIRDSSSGNTIYF.

The DNA of the CDR3 is TGTGCCAGCAGACCACCCGGGACAGGGAGATCGACTGAAGCTTTCTTT. It codes for CASRPPGTGRSTEAFF. The chain couples TRBV7-2 to TRBJ1-1; 9 bases are shared with TRBD1. The CDR3 loop spans 16 amino acids. With 6 bases clipped from V and 5 bases from J, the junction kept 13 bases outside the gene matches. Per the germline V gene, CDR1 is SGHTA and CDR2 is FQGNSA.

The chain has TRBV5-4 and TRBJ2-1, with TRBD2 as a possible D gene (5 bases). The V gene's germline CDR1 is SGHNT and CDR2 YYREEE (reference sequence). V lost 5 bases and J 6 bases, leaving 15 bases between the germline ends. The CDR3 is 14 residues long. The CDR3 sequence is CASRPERGSNEQFF. The CDR3 region has the DNA TGTGCCAGCAGACCCGAGAGAGGGTCCAATGAGCAGTTCTTC.

The chain uses TRBV19 and TRBJ1-2, with D possibly being TRBD1 (5 bases). V lost 2 bases and J lost 0, with 7 bases in between. This CDR3 has 14 residues. Germline loops: CDR1 LNHDA, CDR2 SQIVND (reference sequence). CDR3 in DNA: TGTGCCAGTAGTATACAGGGCGCTAACTATGGCTACACCTTC. It specifies CASSIQGANYGYTF.

This rearrangement joins TRBV6-4 to TRBJ2-3; 8 bases fit TRBD1. The CDR3 is made up of 20 amino acids. Germline CDR1 reads MRHNA; CDR2 reads SNTAGT. V dropped 3 bases and J dropped 0; count of bases not matched to a gene: 17. The CDR3 bases are TGTGCCAGCAGTGAAACCGGGACAGGACTTTTCTCCACTAGCACAGATACGCAGTATTTT. It specifies CASSETGTGLFSTSTDTQYF.

This clone showed up just a few times. The genes are TRBV27 and TRBJ1-2, with 8 bases that match TRBD1. The CDR3 length is 15 residues. Germline CDR1 is MNHEY and CDR2 is SMNVEV (reference sequence). Losses at the gene ends were 4 bases for V and 4 bases for J; bases not matched to a gene: 8. CDR3 coding DNA: TGTGCCAGCAGTTCCGCGGACAGGGTGGGCTATGGCTACACCTTC. Translating it yields CASSSADRVGYGYTF.

In its sample, this clone was seen a few times. The V call is TRBV18, the J call TRBJ2-2; 7 bases match TRBD2. The junction had 11 bases not matched to a gene; V was cut back by 2 bases and J by 8 bases. The V gene's germline CDR1 is KGHSH and CDR2 LQKENI. There are 16 residues in the CDR3. For the CDR3, the DNA is TGTGCCAGCTCACCAATGCTAGCGGCCCCTGAAGGGGAGCTGTTTTTT. Protein: CASSPMLAAPEGELFF.

There are a few counts of this clone. This chain links TRBV29-1 with TRBJ2-1, with TRBD1 matching 9 bases. CDR3 length equals 15 residues. The V segment lost 4 bases and the J segment 4 bases; nucleotides outside the gene matches: 8. Germline CDR1 is SQVTM and CDR2 is ANQGSEA. The CDR3 nucleotides read TGCAGCGTTGCTGCTGGGGACAGGGTTTACAATGAGCAGTTCTTC. Its translation is CSVAAGDRVYNEQFF.

The gene calls are TRBV30 and TRBJ2-1, with 9 bases lining up with TRBD1. Germline trimming cut 3 bases from V and 7 bases from J; bases unmatched to any gene: 10. Germline CDR1 is GTSNPN and CDR2 is SVGIG (reference sequence). This CDR3 contains 15 residues. CDR3 sequence: CAWSRGGTGRNEQFF. The CDR3 region has the DNA TGTGCCTGGAGCCGAGGGGGGACAGGGAGGAATGAGCAGTTCTTC.

The chain has TRBV5-1 and TRBJ2-4, with D tentatively TRBD2 (5 bases). The germline V and J ends were trimmed by 0 bases and 5 bases, with 15 bases remaining between them. This CDR3 has 16 amino acids. Germline V gene sequence: CDR1 SGHRS, CDR2 YFSETQ. CDR3 in DNA: TGCGCCAGCAGCTTGGGTGACGGGATTTCCCAAAACATTCAGTACTTC. Translating it yields CASSLGDGISQNIQYF.

This chain joins TRBV19 and TRBJ1-2; TRBD1 agrees at 8 bases. Germline loops: CDR1 LNHDA, CDR2 SQIVND (reference sequence). Trimming cost V 4 bases and J 4 bases; bases outside gene matches: 5. This CDR3 is 14 amino acids long. The CDR3 is CASSTSDRGYGYTF. The DNA of the CDR3 is TGTGCCAGTAGTACTTCCGACAGGGGCTATGGCTACACCTTC.

The chain uses TRBV27 and TRBJ2-3; the match to TRBD1 covers 12 bases. This CDR3 has 16 amino acids. Germline CDR1 reads MNHEY; CDR2 reads SMNVEV (reference sequence). With V trimmed by 5 bases and J by 5 bases, 8 bases remained unmatched. In DNA form, the CDR3 reads TGTGCCAGCAGTCCCTCCGGGACAGGGGGCAGAGATACGCAGTATTTT. Protein product: CASSPSGTGGRDTQYF.

The rearrangement uses TRBV2 and TRBJ2-5; 8 nucleotides agree with TRBD2. The germline CDR1 and CDR2 sequences are SNHLY and FYNNEI. V was clipped by 3 bases and J by 5 bases; unmatched bases: 5. This CDR3 spans 14 amino acids. As DNA, the CDR3 is TGTGCCAGCAGTGAGAGACGGGGGGGTGAGACCCAGTACTTC. Protein sequence: CASSERRGGETQYF.

This chain links TRBV6-1 with TRBJ1-6; a weak D match, TRBD1 (5 bases). CDR1 and CDR2 from the germline V gene are MNHNS and SASEGT. Trimming removed 1 base from V and 14 bases from J, with 6 bases in between. The CDR3 length is 11 residues. CDR3 in DNA: TGTGCCAGCAGTGAAGAGGGGTCCCTCCACTTT. Translating gives CASSEEGSLHF.

The chain links TRBV19 to TRBJ2-2; D is perhaps TRBD2 (6 bases). The CDR3 is made up of 17 amino acids. With 5 bases removed from V and 7 bases from J, the gap between germline ends came to 23 bases. CDR1 is LNHDA and CDR2 is SQIVND in the germline V gene (reference sequence). The CDR3 protein is CASSFPTPSGLGGELFF. The CDR3 DNA follows: TGTGCCAGTAGTTTCCCTACCCCAAGCGGGTTGGGCGGGGAGCTGTTTTTT.

This chain connects TRBV11-2 to TRBJ2-7; D uncertain. Germline CDR1 SGHAT, CDR2 FQNNGV. CDR3 length: 11 residues. With 3 bases removed from V and 5 bases from J, the gap between germline ends came to 5 bases. The CDR3 region has the DNA TGTGCCAGCAGCTTCAGGAACGAGCAGTACTTC. This sequence encodes CASSFRNEQYF. Using reference TRBV11-2 and TRBJ2-7 for the parts outside the CDR3, the full variable domain is EAGVAQSPRYKIIEKRQSVAFWCNPISGHATLYWYQQILGQGPKLLIQFQNNGVVDDSQLPKDRFSAERLKGVDSTLKIQPAKLEDSAVYLCASSFRNEQYFGPGTRLTVT.

The chain is built from TRBV13 and TRBJ1-2; a possible D gene is TRBD1 (6 bases). The CDR3 has 16 residues. The ends were cut back, 6 bases at V and 4 bases at J, with 21 bases in the middle. The V gene's germline CDR1 is PRHDT and CDR2 FYEKMQ (reference sequence). The CDR3 DNA reads TGTGCCAGCAGTTACGGTCCTTTAACAGGGTCCTATGGCTACACCTTC. Its protein product is CASSYGPLTGSYGYTF.

This clone counts as medium-sized. V gene TRBV5-1 combines with J gene TRBJ2-2; D is perhaps TRBD2 (5 bases). The CDR3 is made up of 14 amino acids. CDR1 and CDR2 from the germline V gene are SGHRS and YFSETQ. Between the trimmed V and J ends, which lost 4 bases and 4 bases, there was a span of 11 bases. The CDR3 region is CASSQRTFTGELFF. The CDR3 bases are TGCGCCAGCAGCCAAAGGACTTTCACCGGGGAGCTGTTTTTT.

This clone showed up just once. This chain connects TRBV7-9 to TRBJ2-3; 7 bases match TRBD2. The germline CDR1 and CDR2 sequences are SEHNR and FQNEAQ (reference sequence). J lost 6 bases, V lost 8 bases, and 14 bases had no gene match. The CDR3 is 15 amino acids. The CDR3 coding sequence is TGTGCCAGCTTGGTGGGGGGGGACCTCATGGATACGCAGTATTTT. Amino acid sequence: CASLVGGDLMDTQYF.